These 20 T cell receptor beta chains were all obtained from the same sample, sequenced in a study of cytotoxic CD8 clonotypes in ibrutinib-treated CLL. The table came from immunoSEQ multiplex PCR; TCRdb's copy has only in-frame clones and leaves some out. The sample lists about 140,000 clones; approximately 90% were seen once. The material sequenced was PBMCs, taken after 12 months of ibrutinib treatment. These receptors were taken from a human donor with chronic lymphocytic leukemia.

The chain combines TRBV5-1 with TRBJ2-7; the D gene is possibly TRBD1 (7 bases). CDR3 length equals 15 residues. The germline CDR1 and CDR2 sequences are SGHRS and YFSETQ. V was pared by 0 bases and J by 3 bases, with 13 bases between. The CDR3 nucleotides are TGCGCCAGCAGCTTGGTCGCAGGGGGGAACTACGAGCAGTACTTC. Protein: CASSLVAGGNYEQYF. Combining the CDR3 with reference TRBV5-1 and TRBJ2-7 gives the whole variable domain KAGVTQTPRYLIKTRGQQVTLSCSPISGHRSVSWYQQTPGQGLQFLFEYFSETQRNKGNFPGRFSGRQFSNSRSEMNVSTLELGDSALYLCASSLVAGGNYEQYFGPGTRLTVT.

The chain recombines TRBV7-2 with TRBJ2-7; no reliable D call. Between the trimmed V and J ends, which lost 5 bases and 0 bases, there was a span of 14 bases. The CDR3 loop spans 15 amino acids. CDR1 and CDR2 (germline): SGHTA, FQGNSA. The DNA of the CDR3 is TGTGCCAGCAGCCGATACCACTCCTTCTCCTACGAGCAGTACTTC. Translation: CASSRYHSFSYEQYF. Filled out from reference TRBV7-2 and TRBJ2-7, the complete variable domain reads GAGVSQSPSNKVTEKGKDVELRCDPISGHTALYWYRQSLGQGLEFLIYFQGNSAPDKSGLPSDRFSAERTGGSVSTLTIQRTQQEDSAVYLCASSRYHSFSYEQYFGPGTRLTVT.

The chain is built from TRBV4-1 and TRBJ1-4, with D possibly matching TRBD1 (5 bases). The CDR3 has 16 residues. Germline values: CDR1 MGHRA, CDR2 YSYEKL. V was cut by 1 base and J by 0 bases, with 9 bases left in between. This chain's CDR3 is CASSQGQPATNEKLFF. The CDR3 nucleotides are TGCGCCAGCAGCCAAGGACAGCCGGCAACTAATGAAAAACTGTTTTTT.

The rearrangement uses TRBV27 and TRBJ2-3, with D uncertain. The germline V gene has CDR1 MNHEY and CDR2 SMNVEV (reference sequence). The V gene lost 0 bases and the J gene lost 3 bases, with 13 bases spanning the gap. This CDR3 is 16 amino acids long. DNA for the CDR3: TGTGCCAGCAGTTTATCCTTCCTCGCAAAAACAGATACGCAGTATTTT. Translation: CASSLSFLAKTDTQYF.

The V call is TRBV30, the J call TRBJ1-3; no reliable D call. CDR1 and CDR2 (germline): GTSNPN, SVGIG (reference sequence). The CDR3 length is 13 residues. V was shortened by 1 base and J by 0 bases, with 4 bases between the two germline ends. Written as DNA, the CDR3 is TGTGCCTGGAGTGGGTTCTCTGGAAACACCATATATTTT. Its protein is CAWSGFSGNTIYF.

The chain employs TRBV27 and TRBJ2-7, with TRBD1 matching over 11 bases. V shed 5 bases, J shed 4 bases, and the junction held 7 bases outside the gene matches. Germline V lookup: CDR1 MNHEY, CDR2 SMNVEV (reference sequence). The CDR3 consists of 15 residues. CDR3 bases: TGTGCCAGCAGTCCAATCGGGACAGGGGGGTACGAGCAGTACTTC. It yields the protein CASSPIGTGGYEQYF.

CDR3 sequence (DNA): TGTGCCAGCAGTCCGCTATGGGAGCAGTACTTC. Amino acid sequence: CASSPLWEQYF. The V and J genes are TRBV6-5 and TRBJ2-7, with no clear D. V was shortened by 5 bases and J by 7 bases, with 9 bases between the two germline ends. Germline V gene data show CDR1 as MNHEY and CDR2 as SVGAGI. This CDR3 comprises 11 residues.

The chain recombines TRBV9 with TRBJ2-2; a weak D match, TRBD2 (6 bases). Germline V CDR1 and CDR2: SGDLS, YYNGEE. The CDR3 has 17 residues. Between the trimmed V and J ends, which lost 0 bases and 0 bases, there was a span of 12 bases. In nucleotides, the CDR3 is TGTGCCAGCAGCGTAGGGGTAGGCGGGACGAACACCGGGGAGCTGTTTTTT. This sequence encodes CASSVGVGGTNTGELFF.

The genes are TRBV28 and TRBJ2-1; perhaps D is TRBD1 or TRBD2 (5 bases each). Germline lookup yields CDR1 MDHEN and CDR2 SYDVKM. V was cut by 4 bases and J by 9 bases, with 7 bases left in between. The CDR3 is 11 amino acids. The CDR3 is CASSWGPEQFF. CDR3 coding DNA: TGTGCCAGCAGTTGGGGACCTGAGCAGTTCTTC.

In its sample, this clone was seen once. The genes are TRBV18 and TRBJ1-4, with a possible D match to TRBD1 (6 bases). Per germline, CDR1 KGHSH and CDR2 LQKENI. V was shortened by 0 bases and J by 5 bases, with 7 bases between the two germline ends. This CDR3 has 14 amino acids. The CDR3 nucleotides are TGTGCCAGCTCACCACCAGGGGGGAATGAAAAACTGTTTTTT. The encoded protein is CASSPPGGNEKLFF.

This chain uses TRBV18 with TRBJ2-3; the D is unclear. CDR3 length: 13 residues. From germline, CDR1 is KGHSH and CDR2 LQKENI. The V end was cut by 4 bases, the J end by 4 bases, with 9 bases between. CDR3 nucleotides: TGTGCCAGCTCACGCTCAAATTCAGATACGCAGTATTTT. Its protein is CASSRSNSDTQYF.

This rearrangement joins TRBV7-2 to TRBJ2-4; D might be TRBD1 (6 bases). CDR3 length equals 14 residues. Trimming cost V 5 bases and J 5 bases, with 13 bases left between them. Germline values: CDR1 SGHTA, CDR2 FQGNSA. The CDR3 coding sequence is TGTGCCAGCAGCCCTCACAGGGCAGAAAACATTCAGTACTTC. Its protein product is CASSPHRAENIQYF.

The V gene is TRBV6-6, the J gene TRBJ1-1; D possibly corresponds to TRBD1 (6 bases). The length of the CDR3 is 14 residues. Germline values: CDR1 MNHNY, CDR2 SVGAGI (reference sequence). Deletions cut 5 bases from V and 5 bases from J, with 15 bases between. The CDR3: CASSTHTGITEAFF. In nucleotides, the CDR3 is TGTGCCAGCAGTACTCACACAGGGATAACTGAAGCTTTCTTT.

CDR3 loop: CASSPRTGGDFSSYEQYF. DNA of the CDR3: TGTGCCAGCAGCCCGCGGACAGGGGGCGATTTCAGCTCCTACGAGCAGTACTTC. The chain uses TRBV14 and TRBJ2-7, with 11 bases matching TRBD1. Trimming removed 4 bases from V and 0 bases from J; junction bases left unmatched: 11. The CDR3 runs 18 residues. Germline V gene data show CDR1 as SGHDN and CDR2 as FVKESK.

This rearrangement joins TRBV11-2 to TRBJ1-2; D ambiguous. The CDR3 runs 14 residues. V lost 5 bases and J 0 bases, leaving 10 bases between the germline ends. Germline lookup yields CDR1 SGHAT and CDR2 FQNNGV. DNA of the CDR3: TGTGCCAGCAGCGCGGACCTCACTAACTATGGCTACACCTTC. It encodes CASSADLTNYGYTF.

A single count supports this clone. This chain uses TRBV6-5 with TRBJ1-5, with D possibly being TRBD1 (6 bases). Germline values: CDR1 MNHEY, CDR2 SVGAGI. The CDR3 runs to 14 residues. The V and J ends lost 6 bases and 7 bases respectively, with 16 bases between them. The CDR3 spells CASSPQGPRQPQHF. The DNA for the CDR3 is TGTGCCAGCAGCCCACAGGGCCCCCGGCAGCCCCAGCATTTT.

J is TRBJ1-2 and V is TRBV7-9; D is possibly TRBD1 (6 bases). CDR3 size: 15 residues. The V and J ends lost 2 bases and 4 bases respectively, with 14 bases between them. Looked up from germline, CDR1 is SEHNR and CDR2 is FQNEAQ (reference sequence). The CDR3 DNA is TGTGCCAGCAGCTTATACGGACAGATTAGCTATGGCTACACCTTC. Translated: CASSLYGQISYGYTF.

This chain uses TRBV9 with TRBJ2-1; the D is unclear. Trimming shortened V by 4 bases and J by 3 bases, and 14 bases separated the two germline ends. Germline V gene lookup returns CDR1 SGDLS and CDR2 YYNGEE. The CDR3 contains 15 residues. In DNA, the CDR3 is TGTGCCAGCAGCCCCGTTTTGGGGTACTACAATGAGCAGTTCTTC. It codes for CASSPVLGYYNEQFF.

This clone was found once. The V and J genes are TRBV7-3 and TRBJ2-5, with 7 bases identical to TRBD2. Unmatched junction bases numbered 4, after V lost 1 base and J lost 5 bases. The CDR3 consists of 14 residues. Germline CDR1 is SGHTA and CDR2 is FQGTGA. The CDR3 DNA reads as TGTGCCAGCAGCTTAAGCGGGAGCGGTGAGACCCAGTACTTC. The encoded protein is CASSLSGSGETQYF.

CDR3 sequence (DNA): TGCGCCAGCAGCTTGGTAGGGTACACTGAAGCTTTCTTT. This sequence encodes CASSLVGYTEAFF. The chain has TRBV5-1 and TRBJ1-1; D gene ambiguous. V dropped 0 bases and J dropped 3 bases, with 6 bases sitting between them. This CDR3 is built from 13 residues. Germline lookup yields CDR1 SGHRS and CDR2 YFSETQ.